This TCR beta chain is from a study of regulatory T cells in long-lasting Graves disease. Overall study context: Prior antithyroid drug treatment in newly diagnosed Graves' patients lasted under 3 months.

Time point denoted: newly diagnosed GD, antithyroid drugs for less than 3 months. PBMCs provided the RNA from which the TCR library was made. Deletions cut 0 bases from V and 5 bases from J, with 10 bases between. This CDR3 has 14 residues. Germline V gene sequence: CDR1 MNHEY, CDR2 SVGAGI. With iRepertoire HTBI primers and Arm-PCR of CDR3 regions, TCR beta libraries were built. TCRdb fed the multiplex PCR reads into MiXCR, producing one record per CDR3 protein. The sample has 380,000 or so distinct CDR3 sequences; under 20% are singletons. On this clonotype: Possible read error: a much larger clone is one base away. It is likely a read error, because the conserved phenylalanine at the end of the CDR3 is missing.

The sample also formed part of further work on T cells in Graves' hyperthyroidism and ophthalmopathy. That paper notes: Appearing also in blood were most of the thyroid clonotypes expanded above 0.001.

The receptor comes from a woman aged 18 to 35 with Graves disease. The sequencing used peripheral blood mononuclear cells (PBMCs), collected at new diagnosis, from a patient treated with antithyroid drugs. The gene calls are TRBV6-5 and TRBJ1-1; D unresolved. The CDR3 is CASSYSDSRTEAFS. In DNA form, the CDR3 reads TGTGCCAGCAGTTACTCCGATTCGAGGACTGAAGCTTTCTCT.